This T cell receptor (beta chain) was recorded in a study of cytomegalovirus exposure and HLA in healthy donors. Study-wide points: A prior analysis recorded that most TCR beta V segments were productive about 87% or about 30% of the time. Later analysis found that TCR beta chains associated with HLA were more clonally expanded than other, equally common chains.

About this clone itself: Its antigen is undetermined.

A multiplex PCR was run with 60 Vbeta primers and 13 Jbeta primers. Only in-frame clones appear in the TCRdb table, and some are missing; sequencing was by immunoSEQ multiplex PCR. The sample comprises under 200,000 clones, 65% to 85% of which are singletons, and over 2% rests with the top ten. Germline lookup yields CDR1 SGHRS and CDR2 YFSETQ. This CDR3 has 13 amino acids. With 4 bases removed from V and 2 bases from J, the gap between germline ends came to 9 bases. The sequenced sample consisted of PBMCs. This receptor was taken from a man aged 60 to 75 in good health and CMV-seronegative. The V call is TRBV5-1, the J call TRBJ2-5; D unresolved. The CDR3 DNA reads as TGCGCCAGCAGCCTGTCTAATCAAGAGACCCAGTACTTC. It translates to CASSLSNQETQYF.